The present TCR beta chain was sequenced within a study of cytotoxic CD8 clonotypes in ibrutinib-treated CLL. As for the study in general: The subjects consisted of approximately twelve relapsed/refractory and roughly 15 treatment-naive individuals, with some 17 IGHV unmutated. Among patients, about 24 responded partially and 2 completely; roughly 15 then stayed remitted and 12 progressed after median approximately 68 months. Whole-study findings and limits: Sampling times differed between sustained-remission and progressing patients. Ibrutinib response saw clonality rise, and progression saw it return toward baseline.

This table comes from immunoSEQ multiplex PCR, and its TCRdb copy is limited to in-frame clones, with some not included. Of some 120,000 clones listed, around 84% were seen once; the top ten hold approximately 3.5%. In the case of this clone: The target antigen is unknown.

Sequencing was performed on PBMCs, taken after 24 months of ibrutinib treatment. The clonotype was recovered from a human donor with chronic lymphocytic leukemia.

The CDR3 protein is CASSYATSGRYNEQFF. The CDR3 DNA reads as TGTGCCAGCAGTTACGCCACTAGCGGGAGATACAATGAGCAGTTCTTC. The V and J genes are TRBV6-5 and TRBJ2-1, with 11 bases matching TRBD2. This CDR3 has 16 residues. V was clipped by 2 bases and J by 4 bases; unmatched bases: 4. Germline CDR1 is MNHEY and CDR2 is SVGAGI.